This T cell receptor beta chain was identified in a study of cytotoxic CD8 clonotypes in ibrutinib-treated CLL. Study background: Partial response occurred in roughly 25 patients and complete response in 2; at median approximately 71 months, approximately 14 remained remitted and roughly 12 progressed.

Data came from immunoSEQ multiplex PCR; TCRdb stores just in-frame clones and leaves some out. The table lists roughly 250,000 clones, under 80% of them singletons. Overall study findings and caveats: There were few public clonotypes, and on treatment they contracted or stayed stable. Lymph node repertoires were not studied, and sampling times were unmatched.

In the case of this clone: Antigen specificity is unknown.

Roughly 2 micrograms of genomic DNA, which was extracted from cryopreserved PBMCs, served as the material used for the TCR beta libraries. This receptor was identified in a human donor with chronic lymphocytic leukemia. Sequenced material: PBMCs, taken after 24 months of ibrutinib treatment.

CDR3 sequence (DNA): TGTGCCAGCAGCTTCCGGGACGGCTACACCTTC. Translated: CASSFRDGYTF. V and J are TRBV7-2 and TRBJ1-2, with a possible D match to TRBD1 (5 bases). CDR1 is SGHTA and CDR2 is FQGNSA in the germline V gene. V gave up 3 bases and J gave up 8 bases, with 7 bases separating them. This CDR3 has 11 residues. Looking up the rest from reference TRBV7-2 and TRBJ1-2 gives the full variable domain: GAGVSQSPSNKVTEKGKDVELRCDPISGHTALYWYRQSLGQGLEFLIYFQGNSAPDKSGLPSDRFSAERTGGSVSTLTIQRTQQEDSAVYLCASSFRDGYTFGSGTRLTVV.